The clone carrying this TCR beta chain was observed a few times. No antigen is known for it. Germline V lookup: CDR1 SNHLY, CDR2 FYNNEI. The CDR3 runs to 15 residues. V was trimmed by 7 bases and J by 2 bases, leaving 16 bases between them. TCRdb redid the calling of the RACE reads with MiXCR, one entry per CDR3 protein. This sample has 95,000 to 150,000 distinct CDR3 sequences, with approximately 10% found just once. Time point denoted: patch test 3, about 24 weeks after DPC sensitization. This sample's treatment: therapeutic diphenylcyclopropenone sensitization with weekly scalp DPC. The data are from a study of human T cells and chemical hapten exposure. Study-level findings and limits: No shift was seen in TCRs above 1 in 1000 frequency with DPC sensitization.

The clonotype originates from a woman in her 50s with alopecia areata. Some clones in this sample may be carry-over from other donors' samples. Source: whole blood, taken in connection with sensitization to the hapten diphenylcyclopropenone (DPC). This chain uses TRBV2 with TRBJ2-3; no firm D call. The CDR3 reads CASTADGAVTDTQYF. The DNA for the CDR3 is TGTGCCAGCACCGCCGACGGTGCAGTCACAGATACGCAGTATTTT.